This entry concerns a single TCR beta chain. The V end lost 1 base, the J end lost 8 bases, and 12 bases lay between the germline ends. This CDR3 is built from 14 residues. Germline loops: CDR1 SGHDN, CDR2 FVKESK. The data stem from a study of blood T cell repertoires in COVID-19. Assay: immunoSEQ multiplex PCR; the TCRdb copy retains only in-frame clones and omits some. The sample has some 140,000 clones; about 86% are singletons. The sample comprised peripheral blood. The TCR was taken from a woman between 45 and 60 years old who had recovered from COVID-19. V is TRBV14 and J is TRBJ2-4; a weak D match, TRBD2 (6 bases). The CDR3 sequence: CASSQGHWEDIQYF. The CDR3 DNA sequence: TGTGCCAGCAGCCAAGGTCACTGGGAGGACATTCAGTACTTC. Together with reference TRBV14 and TRBJ2-4, the CDR3 gives the full variable domain: EAGVTQFPSHSVIEKGQTVTLRCDPISGHDNLYWYRRVMGKEIKFLLHFVKESKQDESGMPNNRFLAERTGGTYSTLKVQPAELEDSGVYFCASSQGHWEDIQYFGAGTRLSVL.